The 13 T cell receptor beta chains in this list originate from one sample, sequenced in a study of T cells after posttransplantation cyclophosphamide. Cells defined as naive were viable CD3+CD4+ or CD3+CD8+ and CCR7+CD45RA+CD45RO-CD95-CD27+CD28+. Sequenced by immunoSEQ multiplex PCR; TCRdb stores in-frame clones only, minus some. The repertoire holds about 32,000 clones, with roughly 91% as singletons. The specimen was naive CD4+ T cells sorted from blood. The receptor source for this set is a man aged 25 to 45 in good health and a related stem cell transplant donor.

The chain combines TRBV28 with TRBJ1-6; tentative D call: TRBD1 (5 bases). There are 14 residues in the CDR3. Germline assignment: CDR1 MDHEN and CDR2 SYDVKM. Trimming removed 6 bases at V and 9 bases at J, with 15 bases between. CDR3 amino acids: CASRGGIVSSPLHF. The CDR3 nucleotides read TGTGCCAGCAGGGGGGGAATCGTAAGTTCACCCCTCCACTTT.

This chain connects TRBV7-2 to TRBJ2-3, with 7 bases fitting TRBD1. V was clipped by 5 bases and J by 1 base; unmatched bases: 6. The CDR3 loop spans 15 amino acids. CDR1 SGHTA and CDR2 FQGNSA come from the germline V gene. The DNA for the CDR3 is TGTGCCAGCAGCACCAGACAGGGCGGCACAGATACGCAGTATTTT. It codes for CASSTRQGGTDTQYF.

The chain links TRBV28 to TRBJ2-2; D perhaps matches TRBD1 (6 bases). The CDR3 has 13 residues. CDR1 is MDHEN, CDR2 SYDVKM, per germline. V was trimmed by 4 bases and J by 6 bases, leaving 9 bases between them. DNA of the CDR3: TGTGCCAGCAGTTCCCAGGGGCCCGGGGAGCTGTTTTTT. It translates to CASSSQGPGELFF.

The chain is built from TRBV11-1 and TRBJ2-5, with D possibly matching TRBD2 (6 bases). CDR1 and CDR2 (germline): SGHAT, FQDESV (reference sequence). Trimming stripped 5 bases from V and 3 bases from J, with 10 bases between. The CDR3 covers 13 residues. The DNA of the CDR3 is TGTGCCAGCAGCCAGGACTATAAAGAGACCCAGTACTTC. Its translation is CASSQDYKETQYF.

This chain uses TRBV19 with TRBJ1-5, with 7 bases that match TRBD1. Unmatched junction bases numbered 8, after V lost 1 base and J lost 2 bases. Germline lookup yields CDR1 LNHDA and CDR2 SQIVND (reference sequence). The length of the CDR3 is 17 residues. In DNA form, the CDR3 reads TGTGCCAGTAGTATAGCAGTGACAGGGCTTGGCAATCAGCCCCAGCATTTT. Translating gives CASSIAVTGLGNQPQHF.

The chain couples TRBV18 to TRBJ2-5; possible D gene TRBD1, 6 bases. The germline gives CDR1 KGHSH, CDR2 LQKENI. The CDR3 is 13 residues long. Trimming took 6 bases from V and 5 from J, leaving 13 bases between them. CDR3 sequence reads: CASSPSRGETQYF. CDR3 sequence (DNA): TGTGCCAGCTCCCCGAGCAGGGGTGAGACCCAGTACTTC.

This clone was detected only once. The chain has TRBV2 and TRBJ2-2, with a weak D call TRBD2 (6 bases). Germline CDR1 and CDR2: SNHLY and FYNNEI. Trimming took 4 bases from V and 5 from J, leaving 8 bases between them. The CDR3 sequence is 13 residues long. CDR3 sequence: CASSGGVTGELFF. The CDR3 DNA follows: TGTGCCAGCAGTGGGGGGGTTACCGGGGAGCTGTTTTTT.

This clone has only a few counts. The chain combines TRBV10-3 with TRBJ1-6; tentative D call: TRBD1 (5 bases). V was clipped by 6 bases and J by 9 bases, with 12 bases between them. Germline CDR1 ENHRY, CDR2 SYGVKD. The CDR3 length is 13 residues. In nucleotides, the CDR3 is TGTGCCATCAGCCCAAGGGGCAGTTCACCCCTCCACTTT. Translated: CAISPRGSSPLHF.

This chain uses TRBV11-2 with TRBJ1-6; tentative D call: TRBD1 (5 bases). Germline CDR1 and CDR2: SGHAT and FQNNGV. The CDR3 is 14 amino acids. Trimming took 4 bases from V and 8 from J, leaving 12 bases between them. The CDR3 reads CASSSRQSYSPLHF. CDR3 nucleotide sequence: TGTGCCAGCAGCTCTAGACAGAGTTATTCACCCCTCCACTTT.

The J gene is TRBJ1-2, the V gene TRBV5-1, with no clear D. CDR3 size: 12 residues. The ends were cut back, 0 bases at V and 8 bases at J, with 8 bases in the middle. Germline CDR1 and CDR2: SGHRS and YFSETQ. The CDR3 is CASSLVSEGYTF. The CDR3 nucleotides are TGCGCCAGCAGCTTGGTTAGCGAGGGCTACACCTTC.

The chain has TRBV5-1 and TRBJ2-5; 8 nucleotides line up with TRBD2. Germline V gene data show CDR1 as SGHRS and CDR2 as YFSETQ. The CDR3 has 14 residues. The V and J ends lost 1 base and 5 bases, in that order; junction bases with no gene match: 4. As DNA, the CDR3 is TGCGCCAGCAGCTTGCCAGCGGGGGTGGAGACCCAGTACTTC. It translates to CASSLPAGVETQYF.

V and J are TRBV19 and TRBJ2-1; 13 nucleotides agree with TRBD2. Germline values: CDR1 LNHDA, CDR2 SQIVND (reference sequence). The junction had 13 bases not matched to a gene; V was cut back by 5 bases and J by 0 bases. This CDR3 is built from 20 residues. The CDR3 loop is CASSLRWTSGGGSSYNEQFF. The CDR3 DNA is TGTGCCAGTAGTCTCCGATGGACTAGCGGGGGTGGGAGCTCCTACAATGAGCAGTTCTTC.

The genes are TRBV5-1 and TRBJ1-2, with TRBD1 matching 8 bases. The CDR3 is 16 amino acids. Germline loops: CDR1 SGHRS, CDR2 YFSETQ. With 3 bases clipped from V and 4 bases from J, the junction kept 11 bases outside the gene matches. The CDR3 sequence: CASSWNTGGRGYGYTF. The CDR3, as DNA: TGCGCCAGCAGCTGGAATACAGGGGGAAGGGGCTATGGCTACACCTTC.